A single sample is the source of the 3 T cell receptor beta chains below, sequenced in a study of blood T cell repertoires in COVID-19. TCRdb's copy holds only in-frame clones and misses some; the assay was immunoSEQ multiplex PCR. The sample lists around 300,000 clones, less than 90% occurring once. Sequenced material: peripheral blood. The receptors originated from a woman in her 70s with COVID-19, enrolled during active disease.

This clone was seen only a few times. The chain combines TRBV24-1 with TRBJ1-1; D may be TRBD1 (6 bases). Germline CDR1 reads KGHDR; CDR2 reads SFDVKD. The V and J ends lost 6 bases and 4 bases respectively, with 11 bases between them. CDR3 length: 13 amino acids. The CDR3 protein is CATSNRAGTEAFF. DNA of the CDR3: TGTGCCACCAGTAACAGGGCAGGCACTGAAGCTTTCTTT.

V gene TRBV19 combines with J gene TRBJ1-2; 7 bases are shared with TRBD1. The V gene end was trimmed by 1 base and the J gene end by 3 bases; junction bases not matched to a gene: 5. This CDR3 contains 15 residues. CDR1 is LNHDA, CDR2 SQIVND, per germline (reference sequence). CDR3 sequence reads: CASSIAAGGDYGYTF. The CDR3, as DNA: TGTGCCAGTAGTATAGCTGCAGGGGGAGACTATGGCTACACCTTC.

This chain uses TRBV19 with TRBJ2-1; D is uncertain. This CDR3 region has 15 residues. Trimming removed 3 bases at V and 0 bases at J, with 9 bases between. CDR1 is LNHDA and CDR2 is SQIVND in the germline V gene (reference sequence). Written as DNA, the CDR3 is TGTGCCAGTAGTATTACAGAATCCTCCTACAATGAGCAGTTCTTC. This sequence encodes CASSITESSYNEQFF.